Here is one T cell receptor (beta chain) with its context. Antigen: not known. This sample was taken from a study of beta chain features in type 1 diabetes. Study-wide points: It was possible that PCR favored shorter templates, equally so in patients and controls.

The CDR3 runs to 14 residues. Looked up from germline, CDR1 is SGHTA and CDR2 is FQGNSA. Between the trimmed V and J ends, which lost 5 bases and 5 bases, there was a span of 13 bases. Reverse transcription of all isolated RNA meant that expressed TCRB transcripts were sequenced. For naive, central memory and regulatory T cell samples, reads averaged roughly 3.7 million. Sequencing was performed with immunoSEQ multiplex PCR; in TCRdb, only in-frame clones are kept and a portion is missing. The sample consists of about 900,000 clones, roughly a sixth of them appearing once. One heparinised blood draw, averaging about 0.11 L, came from each donor.

This TCR was sampled from a woman aged 18-30 years in good health. J is TRBJ2-1 and V is TRBV7-2, with D perhaps matching TRBD2 (5 bases). Sequenced: naive CD4+ T cells from blood. CDR3 sequence reads: CASSPGSGDNEQFF. The CDR3, as DNA: TGTGCCAGCAGCCCAGGCTCCGGGGACAATGAGCAGTTCTTC.